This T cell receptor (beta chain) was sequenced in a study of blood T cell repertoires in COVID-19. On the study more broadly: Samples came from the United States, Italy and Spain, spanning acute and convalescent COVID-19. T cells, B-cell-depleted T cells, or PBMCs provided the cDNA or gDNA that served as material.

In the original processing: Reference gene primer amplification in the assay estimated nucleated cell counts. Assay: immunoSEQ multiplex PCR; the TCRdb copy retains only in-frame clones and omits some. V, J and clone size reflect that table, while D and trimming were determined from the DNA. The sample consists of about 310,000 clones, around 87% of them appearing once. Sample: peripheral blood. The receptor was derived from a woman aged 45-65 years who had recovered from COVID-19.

The CDR3 DNA reads as TGTGCCAGCATTAAGGGGGTGGGAGGGCGTGACAATGAGCAGTTCTTC. Its protein is CASIKGVGGRDNEQFF. The chain joins TRBV27 to TRBJ2-1, with D possibly TRBD2 on 7 matching bases. V was clipped by 7 bases and J by 5 bases, with 21 bases between them. The germline V gene encodes CDR1 MNHEY and CDR2 SMNVEV (reference sequence). The CDR3 totals 16 residues.